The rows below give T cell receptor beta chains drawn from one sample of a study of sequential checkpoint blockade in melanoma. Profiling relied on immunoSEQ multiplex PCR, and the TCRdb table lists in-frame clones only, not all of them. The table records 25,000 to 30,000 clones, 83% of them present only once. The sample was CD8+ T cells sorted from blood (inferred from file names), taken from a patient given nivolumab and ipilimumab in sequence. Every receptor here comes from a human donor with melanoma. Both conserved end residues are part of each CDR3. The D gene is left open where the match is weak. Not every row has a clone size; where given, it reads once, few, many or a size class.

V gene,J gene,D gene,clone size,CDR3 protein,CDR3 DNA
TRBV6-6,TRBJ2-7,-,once,CASSYAGFLYEQYF,TGTGCCAGCAGTTACGCAGGGTTTCTGTACGAGCAGTACTTC
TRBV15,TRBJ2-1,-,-,CATKRNSYNEQFF,TGTGCCACCAAGAGAAACTCCTACAATGAGCAGTTCTTC
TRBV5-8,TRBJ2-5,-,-,CASSGVAGYQETQYF,TGTGCCAGCAGCGGGGTCGCGGGATACCAAGAGACCCAGTACTTC
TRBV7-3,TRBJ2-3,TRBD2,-,CASSQLAGATDTQYF,TGTGCCAGCAGCCAGCTAGCGGGGGCCACAGATACGCAGTATTTT
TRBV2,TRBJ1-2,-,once,CASSGGVTYGYTF,TGTGCCAGCAGTGGGGGGGTGACCTATGGCTACACCTTC
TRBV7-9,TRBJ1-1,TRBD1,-,CASSDWDRGTEAFF,TGTGCCAGCAGCGACTGGGACAGGGGTACTGAAGCTTTCTTT
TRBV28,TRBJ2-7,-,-,CASSPNYEQYF,TGTGCCAGCAGCCCAAACTACGAGCAGTACTTC
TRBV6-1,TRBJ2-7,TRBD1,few,CASSEEETGPFSYEQYF,TGTGCCAGCAGTGAAGAGGAGACAGGGCCATTTTCCTACGAGCAGTACTTC
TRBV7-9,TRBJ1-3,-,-,CATPAETGPSGNTIYF,TGTGCCACCCCAGCGGAGACAGGCCCCTCTGGAAACACCATATATTTT
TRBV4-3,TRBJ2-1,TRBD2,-,CASSPSGDYYNEQFF,TGCGCCAGCAGCCCGAGCGGGGATTACTACAATGAGCAGTTCTTC
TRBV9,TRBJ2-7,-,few,CASSPSGLAAYEQYF,TGTGCCAGCAGCCCCTCCGGATTAGCGGCCTACGAGCAGTACTTC
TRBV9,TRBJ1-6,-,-,CASSYGGGGNSPLHF,TGTGCCAGCAGCTACGGTGGGGGCGGTAATTCACCCCTCCACTTT
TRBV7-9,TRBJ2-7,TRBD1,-,CASSPPTGGKSSYEQYF,TGTGCCAGCAGCCCGCCGACAGGGGGTAAGAGCTCCTACGAGCAGTACTTC
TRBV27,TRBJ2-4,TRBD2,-,CASSLTSANIQYF,TGTGCCAGCAGTTTAACTAGCGCGAACATTCAGTACTTC
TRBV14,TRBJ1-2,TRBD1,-,CASSLSGTDYGYTF,TGTGCCAGCAGCCTGTCCGGGACAGACTATGGCTACACCTTC
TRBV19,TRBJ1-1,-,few,CASRVFSQAGMGTEAFF,TGTGCCAGTAGAGTATTCTCCCAGGCAGGAATGGGCACTGAAGCTTTCTTT
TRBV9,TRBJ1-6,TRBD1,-,CASSVRDRDNSPLHF,TGTGCCAGCAGCGTCCGGGACAGAGATAATTCACCCCTCCACTTT
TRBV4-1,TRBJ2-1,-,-,CASSLSFRAYNEQFF,TGCGCCAGCAGCCTGAGCTTCAGGGCATACAATGAGCAGTTCTTC
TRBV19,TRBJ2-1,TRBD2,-,CASSLAGGPLNEQFF,TGTGCCAGTAGTTTAGCGGGAGGGCCTCTGAATGAGCAGTTCTTC
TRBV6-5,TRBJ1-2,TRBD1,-,CASSPGQGATGYTF,TGTGCCAGCAGTCCCGGACAGGGGGCCACCGGCTACACCTTC
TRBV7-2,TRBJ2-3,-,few,CASSLEGGATDTQYF,TGTGCCAGCAGCTTAGAGGGGGGGGCCACAGATACGCAGTATTTT
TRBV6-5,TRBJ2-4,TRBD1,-,CASSYAGTGVDNIQYF,TGTGCCAGCAGTTACGCCGGGACAGGGGTGGACAACATTCAGTACTTC
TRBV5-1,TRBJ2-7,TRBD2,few,CASSSGTSGFDEQYF,TGCGCCAGCAGCTCTGGGACTAGCGGGTTCGACGAGCAGTACTTC
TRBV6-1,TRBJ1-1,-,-,CASSELWGRDTEAFF,TGTGCCAGCAGTGAGCTGTGGGGGAGGGACACTGAAGCTTTCTTT
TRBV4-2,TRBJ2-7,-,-,CASSQGAGPSHEQYF,TGTGCCAGCAGCCAAGGCGCGGGGCCCTCCCACGAGCAGTACTTC
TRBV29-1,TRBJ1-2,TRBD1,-,CSDGTGKNGYTF,TGCAGCGATGGGACAGGGAAAAATGGCTACACCTTC
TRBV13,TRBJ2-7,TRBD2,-,CASSLEGGLARDEQYF,TGTGCCAGCAGCTTAGAAGGGGGACTAGCTAGGGACGAGCAGTACTTC
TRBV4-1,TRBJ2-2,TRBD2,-,CASSPETSVTGELFF,TGCGCCAGCAGCCCGGAGACTAGCGTAACCGGGGAGCTGTTTTTT
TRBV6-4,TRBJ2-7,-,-,CASSDSPGSYEQYF,TGTGCCAGCAGTGACTCGCCCGGGAGTTACGAGCAGTACTTC
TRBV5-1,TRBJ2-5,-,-,CASSLGGGGFQETQYF,TGCGCCAGCAGCTTGGGCGGCGGGGGCTTCCAAGAGACCCAGTACTTC
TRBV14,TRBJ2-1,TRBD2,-,CASSQRLAGPSYNEQFF,TGTGCCAGCAGCCAAAGACTAGCGGGGCCCTCCTACAATGAGCAGTTCTTC
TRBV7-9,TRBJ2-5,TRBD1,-,CASSLATGQGGETQYF,TGTGCCAGCAGCTTAGCGACGGGACAGGGTGGGGAGACCCAGTACTTC
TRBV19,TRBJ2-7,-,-,CASSIGGRGNEQYF,TGTGCCAGTAGTATAGGGGGCAGGGGTAACGAGCAGTACTTC
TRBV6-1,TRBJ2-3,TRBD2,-,CASSEGTSGRDTQYF,TGTGCCAGCAGCGAGGGGACTAGCGGGAGAGATACGCAGTATTTT
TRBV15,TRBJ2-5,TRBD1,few,CATSRASGGAETQYF,TGTGCCACCAGCAGAGCTTCAGGGGGCGCGGAGACCCAGTACTTC